This T cell receptor (beta chain) is from a study of T cells in Graves' hyperthyroidism and ophthalmopathy (dated by TCRdb to 2018 to 2020). At the level of the whole study: Peripheral blood was collected at initial diagnosis, before any treatment. TCR Vbeta CDR3 sequencing of roughly 140 peripheral blood samples (43 ophthalmopathy, under 80 hyperthyroidism and roughly 17 progressor patients) is reported in the paper. Following sampling, methimazole starting at 30 mg daily was given to hyperthyroidism patients, and high-dose intravenous methylprednisolone was given to ophthalmopathy patients. Prospective prediction of ophthalmopathy was tested in an independent validation cohort of approximately 19 hyperthyroidism patients and around 16 patients who later progressed to ophthalmopathy. Thyroid tissue and blood T-cell repertoires from roughly six Graves' hyperthyroidism patients were also compared in the study. To identify TCR V-J signatures that set the groups apart, the researchers used a discovery cohort of 90 to 100 patients, made up of roughly 40 with Graves' ophthalmopathy and about 60 with stable Graves' hyperthyroidism. The 100 discovery patients were randomly split 7:3 into training and test sets.

Ophthalmopathy patients had moderately to severely active disease, with a Clinical Activity Score of 3 or more, a NOSPECS grade of 4 or more, and a disease duration of less than 3 months. The study excluded patients with uncontrolled infections, other autoimmune diseases, pregnancy or lactation. Diagnoses were based on clinical symptoms, serum thyroxine and TRAb, thyroid ultrasound and orbital computed tomography. Ficoll-Paque density gradient centrifugation was used to isolate PBMCs from around 10 ml of fresh peripheral blood. Total RNA was extracted using Trizol reagent, and RNA quality was assessed on an Agilent 2100 Bioanalyzer. Details on this clonotype: There is no known antigen for this receptor. Base quality data are lacking; no much larger clone is found one base away.

Overall results and qualifications from the work: Ophthalmopathy was separated from stable hyperthyroidism by a 13 V-J signature model, with roughly 88% sensitivity and 81% to 82% specificity obtained in cross-validation and 80%/75% obtained in testing. No statistical method was used to set the sample size in advance, and investigators knew the group allocation. During validation, the model predicted progression to ophthalmopathy a median of around 7 months ahead of onset, with around 71% sensitivity and roughly 75% specificity. Most expanded thyroid clonotypes (frequency above 0.001) were also detected in blood, a finding suggesting that blood repertoires may reflect thyroid immune responses.

TCR beta CDR3 regions were amplified from RNA transcripts. For the first round of RT-PCR on the TCR CDR3, the HTBI primer set was used together with the Qiagen OneStep RT-PCR kit. The libraries were constructed in a second round of multiplex PCR and then size-selected and purified. The libraries were sequenced on an Illumina HiSeq2000 using paired-end 100 bp reads. The source study handled its data this way. SOAPnuke was used to process the raw data, removing reads that contained adapters or uncalled bases, had a mean Phred below 15, or lacked an exact match to the constant primer or identifier. High-quality paired reads were merged with COPE v1.2.5, and unique nucleotide sequences were defined as clonotypes. MiTCR v1.1 was used to align clonotypes to the IMGT TRBV, TRBD and TRBJ reference segments. Only V-J combinations with frequency above 0.0001, covering 99.2% of repertoires, were analysed. A TCS score was defined as the ratio between F50 (clonal expansion) and ExV (chaos), using BLOSUM62-based TCRdist between CDR3 peptides within each V-J. Welch's t-statistics and random forest reduced 514 V-J features to 13, which were used in a naive Bayes classifier (R e1071). The public reads were quality trimmed at Q25 with fastp and then assembled into clones with MiXCR by TCRdb, keeping productive beta chains. Here each entry gathers all rows of one CDR3 protein and keeps the most common genes and DNA. In this record, the V and J calls reflect TCRdb's handling and not the investigators' own analysis. Recorded for this sample are 600,000 or so distinct CDR3 sequences; 12% to 15% of them occurred a single time. Clones ranked in the top ten supply roughly 6.9% of the sample.

Material for sequencing was blood. The origin of this receptor is a woman aged 18-29 years with Graves' ophthalmopathy.

The CDR3 reads CASSEPSGVEQFF. The DNA reads as follows: TGTGCCAGTAGTGAACCGAGCGGGGTTGAGCAGTTCTTC. The chain was built from TRBV19 and TRBJ2-1, with 7 bases matching TRBD2. Per the germline V gene (reference sequence), LNHDA is the CDR1 and SQIVND is the CDR2. The CDR3 measures 13 amino acids from cysteine to phenylalanine. Here the CDR3 DNA is all that survives: 39 bases in frame from base 1. Compared with germline, V lacks 5 bases and J lacks 9 bases; bases without a gene match: 7. With all but the CDR3 taken from the reference TRBV19 and TRBJ2-1 genes, the full variable domain is: DGGITQSPKYLFRKEGQNVTLSCEQNLNHDAMYWYRQDPGQGLRLIYYSQIVNDFQKGDIAEGYSVSREKKESFPLTVTSAQKNPTAFYLCASSEPSGVEQFFGPGTRLTVL.